The present TCR beta chain was sequenced within a study of CD8+ T cells in alopecia areata. In germline, CDR1 is SGDLS, CDR2 YYNGEE. V shed 3 bases and J shed 4 bases, with 15 bases lying between them. CDR3 length: 15 residues. TCR sequencing used cDNA made by reverse transcription of extracted RNA. Assay: immunoSEQ multiplex PCR; the TCRdb copy retains only in-frame clones and omits some. The data show 130,000 or so clones, over 55% seen once. The treatment is: oral pan-JAK inhibitor, 5-10 mg twice daily. The starting material was CD4+ T cells sorted from blood, obtained at week 4, from a patient treated with tofacitinib. V is TRBV9 and J is TRBJ2-3; D might be TRBD2 (5 bases). This clonotype originated in a human donor with alopecia areata. CDR3 sequence: CASSALRAGSDTQYF. CDR3 nucleotide sequence: TGTGCCAGCAGCGCGCTTAGGGCGGGCTCAGATACGCAGTATTTT. Full variable domain (remainder filled in from reference TRBV9 and TRBJ2-3): DSGVTQTPKHLITATGQRVTLRCSPRSGDLSVYWYQQSLDQGLQFLIQYYNGEERAKGNILERFSAQQFPDLHSELNLSSLELGDSALYFCASSALRAGSDTQYFGPGTRLTVL.